A single sample is the source of the 16 T cell receptor beta chains below, sequenced in a study of shared clonotypes between healthy human individuals. Only in-frame clones appear in the TCRdb table, and some are missing; sequencing was by immunoSEQ multiplex PCR. The sample includes about 490,000 clones, 78% seen only once; the top ten take more than 10%. Sequences were obtained from PBMCs. The receptor source for this set is a woman aged 40 to 50 in good health. Some clones in this sample may be carry-over from other donors' samples.

The V and J genes are TRBV18 and TRBJ2-5; TRBD2 is a possible D gene (6 bases). Germline CDR1 and CDR2: KGHSH and LQKENI. This CDR3 spans 18 amino acids. V lost 1 base and J lost 4, with 22 bases in between. The CDR3 region has the DNA TGTGCCAGCTCACCACTAGCGTCGGCCGCGGGGTCTCGAGAGACCCAGTACTTC. This codes for CASSPLASAAGSRETQYF.

This clone came up once. V and J are TRBV11-2 and TRBJ1-5; a possible D gene is TRBD1 (6 bases). The V gene lost 9 bases and the J gene lost 0 bases, with 27 bases spanning the gap. This CDR3 contains 19 residues. Germline V lookup: CDR1 SGHAT, CDR2 FQNNGV. In DNA, the CDR3 is TGTGCCAGACGGGGAGGGATCGATAGGGACAATTATAGCAATCAGCCCCAGCATTTT. Protein sequence: CARRGGIDRDNYSNQPQHF.

The gene calls are TRBV5-1 and TRBJ2-7; 11 nucleotides align to TRBD1. V lost 3 bases to trimming and J lost 6 bases; unmatched junction nucleotides: 5. CDR1 and CDR2 (germline): SGHRS, YFSETQ. The CDR3 contains 14 residues. Written as DNA, the CDR3 is TGCGCCAGCAGCTGGGGGACAGGGGGTTTCGAGCAGTACTTC. Amino acid sequence: CASSWGTGGFEQYF.

The chain carries TRBV15 and TRBJ2-7; no reliable D call. Trimming shortened V by 2 bases and J by 3 bases, and 11 bases separated the two germline ends. This CDR3 region has 14 residues. CDR1 is LNHNV, CDR2 YYDKDF, per germline (reference sequence). The CDR3, as DNA: TGTGCCACCAGCAGAATCGAGGCCTTCTACGAGCAGTACTTC. Translated: CATSRIEAFYEQYF.

V is TRBV6-1 and J is TRBJ2-1; 9 bases are a match to TRBD2. The V and J ends lost 5 bases and 5 bases, in that order; junction bases with no gene match: 7. CDR1 is MNHNS, CDR2 SASEGT, per germline. CDR3 length: 15 amino acids. CDR3 amino acids: CASSREREDNNEQFF. The CDR3 coding sequence is TGTGCCAGCAGTCGCGAGCGGGAGGATAACAATGAGCAGTTCTTC.

This chain joins TRBV27 and TRBJ2-7; the D gene could be TRBD1 or TRBD2 (5 bases each). CDR3 length equals 14 residues. Between the trimmed V and J ends, which lost 6 bases and 2 bases, there was a span of 14 bases. The V gene's germline CDR1 is MNHEY and CDR2 SMNVEV (reference sequence). The CDR3: CASRTGRTTYEQYF. In nucleotides, the CDR3 is TGTGCCAGCAGGACGGGACGGACGACCTACGAGCAGTACTTC.

The chain joins TRBV7-2 to TRBJ2-5; D may be TRBD2 (5 bases). The CDR3 has 14 amino acids. The germline V gene has CDR1 SGHTA and CDR2 FQGNSA. Trimming left V 1 base short and J 6 bases short, with 12 bases between. This CDR3 is CASSLVAWEKTQYF. The CDR3 DNA sequence: TGTGCCAGCAGCTTAGTGGCCTGGGAGAAGACCCAGTACTTC. The variable domain in full, completed from reference TRBV7-2 and TRBJ2-5, reads GAGVSQSPSNKVTEKGKDVELRCDPISGHTALYWYRQSLGQGLEFLIYFQGNSAPDKSGLPSDRFSAERTGGSVSTLTIQRTQQEDSAVYLCASSLVAWEKTQYFGPGTRLLVL.

This clone was detected ten times or more. This chain joins TRBV5-1 and TRBJ2-1; 11 bases agree with TRBD2. CDR1 is SGHRS and CDR2 is YFSETQ in the germline V gene. This CDR3 spans 16 amino acids. Germline trimming cut 0 bases from V and 3 bases from J; bases unmatched to any gene: 2. The DNA for the CDR3 is TGCGCCAGCAGCTTGGACGGGACTAGCGGCTACAATGAGCAGTTCTTC. It is translated as CASSLDGTSGYNEQFF.

The chain uses TRBV28 and TRBJ2-1; 15 bases fit TRBD2. The CDR3 spans 18 residues. The junction had 3 bases not matched to a gene; V was cut back by 1 base and J by 2 bases. Germline V gives CDR1 MDHEN, CDR2 SYDVKM. The CDR3 nucleotides are TGTGCCAGCAGTTTATCGGGACTAGCGGGAGGACCCTACAATGAGCAGTTCTTC. The encoded protein is CASSLSGLAGGPYNEQFF. Complete variable domain (other parts from reference TRBV28 and TRBJ2-1): DVKVTQSSRYLVKRTGEKVFLECVQDMDHENMFWYRQDPGLGLRLIYFSYDVKMKEKGDIPEGYSVSREKKERFSLILESASTNQTSMYLCASSLSGLAGGPYNEQFFGPGTRLTVL.

The rearrangement uses TRBV5-1 and TRBJ2-1, with TRBD2 identical over 7 bases. This CDR3 has 14 residues. The junction had 15 bases not matched to a gene; V was cut back by 8 bases and J by 10 bases. Germline assignment: CDR1 SGHRS and CDR2 YFSETQ. The CDR3: CASYTGTTPTEQFF. CDR3 sequence (DNA): TGCGCCAGTTACACCGGGACTACTCCTACAGAGCAGTTCTTC.

The count of this clone is one. The genes are TRBV7-9 and TRBJ2-5; no definite D call. Trimming left V 1 base short and J 4 bases short, with 13 bases between. Per germline, CDR1 SEHNR and CDR2 FQNEAQ (reference sequence). The CDR3 loop spans 15 amino acids. The CDR3 DNA is TGTGCCAGCAGCTTAGGTCTAAGAGTTAGAGAGACCCAGTACTTC. As protein: CASSLGLRVRETQYF.

In this sample, this clone turned up a few times. This chain links TRBV27 with TRBJ1-3, with 7 bases that match TRBD1. CDR3 length: 14 amino acids. The trim removed 6 bases at V and 0 bases at J, leaving 2 bases unmatched. Germline lookup yields CDR1 MNHEY and CDR2 SMNVEV (reference sequence). The CDR3 nucleotides are TGTGCCAGCAGCCGACAGGGCTCTGGAAACACCATATATTTT. It specifies CASSRQGSGNTIYF.

This rearrangement joins TRBV6-5 to TRBJ2-5; no clear D gene. The DNA end is more similar to TRBJ2-7, so the J call may be wrong. Germline loops: CDR1 MNHEY, CDR2 SVGAGI. The CDR3 spans 13 residues. CDR3 DNA: TGTGCCATCAGAAACGCAAGGAGATACGAGCAGTACTTC. Its protein product is CAIRNARRYEQYF.

The chain joins TRBV5-6 to TRBJ2-1; TRBD2 agrees at 11 bases. V was pared by 4 bases and J by 1 base, with 13 bases of the junction left unmatched. This CDR3 is built from 19 residues. Germline V CDR1 and CDR2: SGHDT, YYEEEE. CDR3 in amino acids: CASSITGTSGLFSYNEQFF. The CDR3 region has the DNA TGTGCCAGCAGCATCACCGGGACTAGCGGCTTATTTTCCTACAATGAGCAGTTCTTC.

There are a few counts of this clone. V gene TRBV29-1 combines with J gene TRBJ1-1, with D perhaps TRBD1 (6 bases). The CDR3 has 11 amino acids. Looked up from germline, CDR1 is SQVTM and CDR2 is ANQGSEA. V was cut by 6 bases and J by 4 bases, with 9 bases left in between. CDR3 residues: CSVGRGTEAFF. In nucleotides, the CDR3 is TGCAGCGTGGGCAGGGGCACTGAAGCTTTCTTT.

The chain recombines TRBV5-1 with TRBJ2-3; D gene ambiguous. V dropped 0 bases and J dropped 2 bases, with 10 bases sitting between them. This CDR3 has 15 amino acids. Germline values: CDR1 SGHRS, CDR2 YFSETQ. The CDR3 sequence is CASSLDGVFTDTQYF. CDR3 DNA sequence: TGCGCCAGCAGCTTGGATGGGGTGTTCACAGATACGCAGTATTTT. Full variable domain (remainder filled in from reference TRBV5-1 and TRBJ2-3): KAGVTQTPRYLIKTRGQQVTLSCSPISGHRSVSWYQQTPGQGLQFLFEYFSETQRNKGNFPGRFSGRQFSNSRSEMNVSTLELGDSALYLCASSLDGVFTDTQYFGPGTRLTVL.